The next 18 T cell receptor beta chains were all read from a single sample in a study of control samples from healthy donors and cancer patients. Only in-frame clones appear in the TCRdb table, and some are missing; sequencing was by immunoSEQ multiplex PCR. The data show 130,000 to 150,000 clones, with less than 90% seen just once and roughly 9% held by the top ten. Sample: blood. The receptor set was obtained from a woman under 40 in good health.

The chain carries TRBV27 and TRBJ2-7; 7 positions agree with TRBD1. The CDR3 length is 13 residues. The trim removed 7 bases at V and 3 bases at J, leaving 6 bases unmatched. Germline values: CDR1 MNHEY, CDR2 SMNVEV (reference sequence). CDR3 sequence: CASKRQGLYEQYF. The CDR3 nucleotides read TGTGCCAGCAAGAGACAGGGTCTCTACGAGCAGTACTTC.

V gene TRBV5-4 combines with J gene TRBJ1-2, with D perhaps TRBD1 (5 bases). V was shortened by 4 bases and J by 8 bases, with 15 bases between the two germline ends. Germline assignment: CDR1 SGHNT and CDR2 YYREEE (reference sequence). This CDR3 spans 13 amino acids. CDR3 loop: CASSPGTVWGYTF. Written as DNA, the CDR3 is TGTGCCAGCAGCCCAGGGACGGTCTGGGGCTACACCTTC.

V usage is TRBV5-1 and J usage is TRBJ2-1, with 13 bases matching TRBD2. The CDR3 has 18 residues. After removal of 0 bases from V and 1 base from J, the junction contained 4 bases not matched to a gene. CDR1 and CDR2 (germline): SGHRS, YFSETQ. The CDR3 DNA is TGCGCCAGCAGCTTGGGACTAGCGGGAGGAATTTCCTACAATGAGCAGTTCTTC. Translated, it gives CASSLGLAGGISYNEQFF.

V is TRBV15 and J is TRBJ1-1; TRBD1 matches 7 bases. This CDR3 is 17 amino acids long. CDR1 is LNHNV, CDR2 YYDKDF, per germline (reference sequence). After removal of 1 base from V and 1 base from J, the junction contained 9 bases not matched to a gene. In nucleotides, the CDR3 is TGTGCCACCAGCAGAGGTCCTTTTGGACAGGCGAACACTGAAGCTTTCTTT. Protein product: CATSRGPFGQANTEAFF.

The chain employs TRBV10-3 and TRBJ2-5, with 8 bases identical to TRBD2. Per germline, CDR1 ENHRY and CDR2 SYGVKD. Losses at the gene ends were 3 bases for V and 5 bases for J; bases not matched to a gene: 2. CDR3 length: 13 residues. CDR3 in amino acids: CAISDGRGETQYF. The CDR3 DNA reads TGTGCCATCAGTGACGGGAGGGGGGAGACCCAGTACTTC.

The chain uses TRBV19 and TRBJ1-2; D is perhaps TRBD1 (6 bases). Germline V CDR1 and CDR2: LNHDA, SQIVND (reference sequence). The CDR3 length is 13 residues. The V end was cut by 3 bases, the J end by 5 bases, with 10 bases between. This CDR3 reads CASSMRQAYGYTF. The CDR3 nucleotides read TGTGCCAGTAGTATGCGACAGGCGTATGGCTACACCTTC.

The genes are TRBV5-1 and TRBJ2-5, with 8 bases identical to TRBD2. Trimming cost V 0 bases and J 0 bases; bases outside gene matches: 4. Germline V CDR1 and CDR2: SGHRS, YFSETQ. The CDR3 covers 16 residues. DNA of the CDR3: TGCGCCAGCAGCTTGGCCGCGGGAGGAAACCAAGAGACCCAGTACTTC. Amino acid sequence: CASSLAAGGNQETQYF.

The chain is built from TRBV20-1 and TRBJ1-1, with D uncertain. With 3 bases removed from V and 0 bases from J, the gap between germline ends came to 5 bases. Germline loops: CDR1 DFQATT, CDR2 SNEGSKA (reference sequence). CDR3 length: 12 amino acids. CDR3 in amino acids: CSASRMNTEAFF. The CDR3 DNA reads TGCAGTGCTAGTAGAATGAACACTGAAGCTTTCTTT.

DNA for the CDR3: TGTGCCAGCAACTCCCCTGGGGGAATGGGCACAGATACGCAGTATTTT. Residues: CASNSPGGMGTDTQYF. The chain joins TRBV28 to TRBJ2-3; either TRBD1 or TRBD2 may fit D (5 bases each). The CDR3 consists of 16 residues. The V gene lost 7 bases and the J gene lost 1 base, with 18 bases spanning the gap. Germline CDR1 reads MDHEN; CDR2 reads SYDVKM. Drawing the rest from reference TRBV28 and TRBJ2-3, the complete variable domain is DVKVTQSSRYLVKRTGEKVFLECVQDMDHENMFWYRQDPGLGLRLIYFSYDVKMKEKGDIPEGYSVSREKKERFSLILESASTNQTSMYLCASNSPGGMGTDTQYFGPGTRLTVL.

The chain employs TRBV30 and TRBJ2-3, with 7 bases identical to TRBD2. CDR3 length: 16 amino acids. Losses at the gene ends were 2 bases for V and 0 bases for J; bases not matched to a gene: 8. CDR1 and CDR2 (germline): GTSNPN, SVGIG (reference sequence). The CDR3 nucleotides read TGTGCCTGGAGTCCAGCTAGCGGCCACAGCACAGATACGCAGTATTTT. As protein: CAWSPASGHSTDTQYF.

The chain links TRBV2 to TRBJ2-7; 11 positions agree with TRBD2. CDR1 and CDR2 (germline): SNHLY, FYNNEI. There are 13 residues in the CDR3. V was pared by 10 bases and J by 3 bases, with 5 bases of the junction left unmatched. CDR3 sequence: CATKLAGVYEQYF. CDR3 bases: TGTGCCACCAAACTAGCGGGAGTCTACGAGCAGTACTTC.

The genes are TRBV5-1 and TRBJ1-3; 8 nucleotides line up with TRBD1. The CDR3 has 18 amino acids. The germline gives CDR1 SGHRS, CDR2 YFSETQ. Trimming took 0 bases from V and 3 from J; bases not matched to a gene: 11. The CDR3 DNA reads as TGCGCCAGCAGCTTGGTCTCCAGGGGGCGAGGGTTTGGAAACACCATATATTTT. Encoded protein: CASSLVSRGRGFGNTIYF. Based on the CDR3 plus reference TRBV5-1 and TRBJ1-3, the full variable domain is KAGVTQTPRYLIKTRGQQVTLSCSPISGHRSVSWYQQTPGQGLQFLFEYFSETQRNKGNFPGRFSGRQFSNSRSEMNVSTLELGDSALYLCASSLVSRGRGFGNTIYFGEGSWLTVV.

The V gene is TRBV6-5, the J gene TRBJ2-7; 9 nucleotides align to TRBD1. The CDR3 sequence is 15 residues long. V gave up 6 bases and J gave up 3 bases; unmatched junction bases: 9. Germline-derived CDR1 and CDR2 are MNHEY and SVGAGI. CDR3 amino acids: CASRTQGQGFYEQYF. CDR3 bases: TGTGCCAGCAGAACCCAGGGACAGGGATTCTACGAGCAGTACTTC.

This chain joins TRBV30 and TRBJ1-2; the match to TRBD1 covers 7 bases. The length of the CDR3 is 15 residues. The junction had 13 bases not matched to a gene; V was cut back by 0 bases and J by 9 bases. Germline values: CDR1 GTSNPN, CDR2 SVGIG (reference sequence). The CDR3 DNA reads TGTGCCTGGAGTGTGTCGAATCGACAGGGTTCCAGCTACACCTTC. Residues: CAWSVSNRQGSSYTF.

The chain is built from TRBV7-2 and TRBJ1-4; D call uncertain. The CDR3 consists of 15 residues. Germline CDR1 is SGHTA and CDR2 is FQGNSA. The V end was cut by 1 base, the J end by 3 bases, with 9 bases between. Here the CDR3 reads CASSLVGAANEKLFF. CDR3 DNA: TGTGCCAGCAGCTTAGTTGGTGCGGCTAATGAAAAACTGTTTTTT.

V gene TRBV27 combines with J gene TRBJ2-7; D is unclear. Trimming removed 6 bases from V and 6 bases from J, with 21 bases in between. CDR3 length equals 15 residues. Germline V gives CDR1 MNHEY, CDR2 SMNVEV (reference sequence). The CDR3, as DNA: TGTGCCAGCAGCTCTATCGGGCCTAGGTCTCTCGAGCAGTACTTC. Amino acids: CASSSIGPRSLEQYF.

CDR3 bases: TGTGCCAGCAGTTGGGGTTTTGGCTACACCTTC. This codes for CASSWGFGYTF. The chain joins TRBV28 to TRBJ1-2; D is undetermined. V dropped 4 bases and J dropped 7 bases, with 7 bases sitting between them. This CDR3 has 11 amino acids. The germline gives CDR1 MDHEN, CDR2 SYDVKM.

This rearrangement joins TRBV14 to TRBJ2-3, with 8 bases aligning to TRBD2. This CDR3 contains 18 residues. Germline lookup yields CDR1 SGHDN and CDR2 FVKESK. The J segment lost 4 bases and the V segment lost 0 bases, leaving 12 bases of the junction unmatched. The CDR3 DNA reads TGTGCCAGCAGCCAAGATACTAGCGGCCCGTTAAGGGCAGATACGCAGTATTTT. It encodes CASSQDTSGPLRADTQYF.